A selection of T cell receptor beta chains follows, all from one sample in a study of blood T cells in healthy people across ages. TCRdb reanalysed the 5' RACE reads using MiXCR and keeps one entry per CDR3 protein. The data hold 1.5 million to 2 million distinct CDR3 sequences, with 34% observed a single time. The sample was blood. The receptors were gathered from a young woman in good health. Both conserved end residues are part of each CDR3. A D gene is named only where the DNA matches it firmly. Size tells how often a clone was seen (once, few, many) or the class of an expanded clone, and some rows leave it out.

TRBJ2-1 TRBV5-1 many TRBD2 TGCGCCAGCAGCTATCAAGCGGGGGACCCATACAATGAGCAGTTCTTC CASSYQAGDPYNEQFF
TRBJ2-1 TRBV6-2/TRBV6-3 few . TGTGCCAGCAGTTACCCTGCTGAGCAGTTCTTC CASSYPAEQFF
TRBJ2-6 TRBV30 many . TGTGCCTGGAGTGACGGGAACCGTTTATCCGGGGCCAACGTCCTGACTTTC CAWSDGNRLSGANVLTF
TRBJ2-3 TRBV10-3 . TRBD1 TGTGCCTCTAAGACAGGGGCCGCCACCACAGATACGCAGTATTTT CASKTGAATTDTQYF
TRBJ2-7 TRBV20-1 . . TGCAGTGCCAATGGTGGGGGCGACGAGCAGTACTTC CSANGGGDEQYF
TRBJ1-4 TRBV29-1 few TRBD1 TGCAGCGTTGACCTGGGACAGGGCAGTGAAAAACTGTTTTTT CSVDLGQGSEKLFF
TRBJ1-2 TRBV5-1 . TRBD1 TGCGCCAGCAGCCTCAGAGCCTACGGGACAGGGGGCTTTGGGGACTATGGCTACACCTTC CASSLRAYGTGGFGDYGYTF
TRBJ2-1 TRBV5-5 few . TGTGCCAGCAGCTTGGAGGATTTCGGGGGGACAGGAGGAAGGCAGTTCTTC CASSLEDFGGTGGRQFF
TRBJ2-2 TRBV7-9 . . TGTGCCAGCAGTCTGGGAAGAGTGAACACCGGGGAGCTGTTTTTT CASSLGRVNTGELFF
TRBJ2-1 TRBV30 . . TGTGCCTGGAGTCGTCCCCTCGCCGATGAGCAGTTCTTC CAWSRPLADEQFF
TRBJ2-1 TRBV11-1 . TRBD2 TGTGCCAGCAGCCTATCTACTAGCGGGGACAATGAGCAGTTCTTC CASSLSTSGDNEQFF
TRBJ2-3 TRBV27 . TRBD2 TGTGCCAGCAGTTTCTCCCGGGCTAGCGGGGTAGATACGCAGTATTTT CASSFSRASGVDTQYF
TRBJ2-3 TRBV6-5 few . TGTGCCAGCAAGGAGGCGTCGGCGAATACGCAGTATTTT CASKEASANTQYF
TRBJ1-1 TRBV4-2 few . TGTGCCAGCAGCCAAGACGGGATAAACACTGAAGCTTTCTTT CASSQDGINTEAFF
TRBJ2-7 TRBV4-1 few TRBD1 TGCGCCAGCAGCCAAGGAGGGACAGCGGCAACCTACGAGCAGTACTTC CASSQGGTAATYEQYF
TRBJ2-2 TRBV7-9 . . TGTGCCAGCAGGGCGGTTCAGGGTACCGGGGAGCTGTTTTTT CASRAVQGTGELFF
TRBJ2-6 TRBV7-3 few . TGTGCCAGCAGCTTAACACTCTCTGGGGCCAACGTCCTGACTTTC CASSLTLSGANVLTF
TRBJ2-1 TRBV6-5 few TRBD1 TGTGCCAGCAGTTATCTCCCCGAGGGACAGGGGGCCCGGGGGAACAATGAGCAGTTCTTC CASSYLPEGQGARGNNEQFF
TRBJ2-7 TRBV7-9 few . TGTGCCAGCAGCTTTATGGTGGCAGGGCCATCCTACGAGCAGTACTTC CASSFMVAGPSYEQYF
TRBJ2-3 TRBV6-5 few . TGTGCCAGCAGTTACTCGGAGGTTGGGGGAGATACGCAGTATTTT CASSYSEVGGDTQYF
TRBJ2-5 TRBV5-1 many TRBD2 TGCGCCAGCGGTCCAGCGGGGGGGCCAGAGACCCAGTACTTC CASGPAGGPETQYF
TRBJ2-7 TRBV20-1 few . TGCAGTGCGAAAAGGGCCGGGAATAGGGGCGAGCAGTACTTC CSAKRAGNRGEQYF
TRBJ1-2 TRBV7-9 . TRBD1 TGTGCCAGCAGCCCGCGTGACAGGGAAAGAGGCTACACCTTC CASSPRDRERGYTF
TRBJ2-6 TRBV6-5 . . TGTGCCAGCTCCCCGGACCCTCCGGGCGGGGCCAACGTCCTGACTTTC CASSPDPPGGANVLTF
TRBJ1-1 TRBV3-1 few . TGTGCCAGCACCTTCCTCGGCGCGTCGAAGAACACTGAAGCTTTCTTT CASTFLGASKNTEAFF
TRBJ1-1 TRBV20-1 few TRBD1 TGCAGTGCTAGATCACGGACAGGGGTATCTGAAGCTTTCTTT CSARSRTGVSEAFF
TRBJ2-7 TRBV11-2 few TRBD2 TGTGCCAGCAGCTTACCGTCTAGCGGGAGAGGATACGAGCAGTACTTC CASSLPSSGRGYEQYF
TRBJ2-6 TRBV9 . . TGTGCCAGCAGCCCCCCCTTGTCTTGGGGGGCCAACGTCCTGACTTTC CASSPPLSWGANVLTF
TRBJ1-5 TRBV2 . TRBD1 TGTGCCAGCAGTGACGAGGGGGCGAGCAATCAGCCCCAGCATTTT CASSDEGASNQPQHF
TRBJ2-7 TRBV29-1 . . TGCAGCGTTGCTGGGGGGTGGCTATCCTACGAGCAGTACTTC CSVAGGWLSYEQYF
TRBJ2-7 TRBV18 . . TGTACCAGCTCTTTAATCCGGGACCGAACCTACGAGCAGTACTTC CTSSLIRDRTYEQYF
TRBJ2-7 TRBV20-1 few . TGCAGTGCTAGGATTTGGGGTATCCTATCCTACGAGCAGTACTTC CSARIWGILSYEQYF
TRBJ1-1 TRBV10-3 few . TGTGCCATCGGGTCGAGTGGGCAGAACACTGAAGCTTTCTTT CAIGSSGQNTEAFF
TRBJ2-5 TRBV7-9 few . TGTGCCAGCAGCCCCCCCGGAAACAGCCAAGAGACCCAGTACTTC CASSPPGNSQETQYF
TRBJ1-4 TRBV3-1 . TRBD1 TGTGCCAGCAGCCAAGATAGGGACAGGGGGCTGTGGACAACTAATGAAAAACTGTTTTTT CASSQDRDRGLWTTNEKLFF
TRBJ2-1 TRBV7-3 . . TGTGCCAGCAGCTTATCCGCTTTCGGGAATGAGCAGTTCTTC CASSLSAFGNEQFF
TRBJ2-1 TRBV25-1 . . TGTGCCAGCAGTGAATTCTATGAGCAGTTCTTC CASSEFYEQFF
TRBJ2-1 TRBV5-1 . . TGCGCCAGCAGCTTCACTTTCAATGAGCAGTTCTTC CASSFTFNEQFF
TRBJ2-7 TRBV5-6 many . TGTGCCAGCAGTTACTCTGTGGGCGAGCAGTACTTC CASSYSVGEQYF
TRBJ1-1 TRBV3-1 . . TGTGCCAGCAGCCTGAGGAGTTTTGGGGCTTTCTTT CASSLRSFGAFF
TRBJ2-5 TRBV7-9 . . TGTGCCACCGTACCAAGGACTACCTATAGGGAGACCCAGTACTTC CATVPRTTYRETQYF